This T cell receptor beta chain was sequenced in a study of control samples from healthy donors and cancer patients. With regard to this clone: In the same sample, other DNA sequences code for this CDR3.

Profiling relied on immunoSEQ multiplex PCR, and the TCRdb table lists in-frame clones only, not all of them. The sample has roughly 43,000 clones; over 75% are singletons. The receptor comes from a woman aged 55-69 years with lung cancer. Sample: PBMCs.

CDR3 in amino acids: CASSIPGQGADTQYF. Here the CDR3 DNA reads TGTGCCAGTAGTATACCGGGACAGGGTGCAGATACGCAGTATTTT. The chain uses TRBV19 and TRBJ2-3, with 9 nucleotides matching TRBD1. V lost 2 bases, J lost 4 bases, and 4 bases stayed unmatched. Looked up from germline, CDR1 is LNHDA and CDR2 is SQIVND (reference sequence). The CDR3 extends over 15 amino acids.